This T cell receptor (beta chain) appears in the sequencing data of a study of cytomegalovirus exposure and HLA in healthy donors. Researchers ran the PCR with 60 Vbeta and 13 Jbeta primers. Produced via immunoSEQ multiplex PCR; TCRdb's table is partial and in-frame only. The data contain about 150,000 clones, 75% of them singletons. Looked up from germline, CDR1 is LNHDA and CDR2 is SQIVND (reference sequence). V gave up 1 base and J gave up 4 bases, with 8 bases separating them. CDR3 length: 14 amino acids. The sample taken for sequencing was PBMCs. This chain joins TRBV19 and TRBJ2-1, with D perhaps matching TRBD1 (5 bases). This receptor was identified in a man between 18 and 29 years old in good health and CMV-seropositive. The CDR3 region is CASSIVQGYNEQFF. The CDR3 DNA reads TGTGCCAGTAGTATAGTTCAGGGATACAATGAGCAGTTCTTC.